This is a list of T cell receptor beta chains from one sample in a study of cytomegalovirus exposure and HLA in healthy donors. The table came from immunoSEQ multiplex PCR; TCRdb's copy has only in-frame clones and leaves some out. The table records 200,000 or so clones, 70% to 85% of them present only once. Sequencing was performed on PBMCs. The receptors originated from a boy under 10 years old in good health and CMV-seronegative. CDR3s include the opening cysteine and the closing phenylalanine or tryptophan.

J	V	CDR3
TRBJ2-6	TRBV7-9	CSSSRLTF
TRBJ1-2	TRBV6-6	CASTRSGNYGYTF
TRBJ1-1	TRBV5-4	CASSPSAGGTEAFF
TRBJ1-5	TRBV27	CASSLFAGAGQPQHF
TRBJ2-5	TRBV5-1	CASSPMTGIETQYF
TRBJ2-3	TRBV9	CASSPSGGSTDTQYF
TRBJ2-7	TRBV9	CASSAEPQIRGEQYF
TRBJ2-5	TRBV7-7	CASSSSTGLETQYF
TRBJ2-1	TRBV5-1	CASSHPWTSGGDNEQFF
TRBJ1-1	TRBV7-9	CSSSLAGGMNTEAFF
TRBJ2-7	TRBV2	CASSEGPVDYEQYF
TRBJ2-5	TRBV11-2	CASSGGAFETQYF
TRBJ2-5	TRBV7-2	CASSLVGRGQETQYF
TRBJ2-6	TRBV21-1	CASSNLTGGGKVSGANVLTF
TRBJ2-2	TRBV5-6	CASSSPDRLLNTGELFF
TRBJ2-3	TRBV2	CASSERSAGEWDTQYF
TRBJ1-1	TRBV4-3	CASSDGGNTEAFF
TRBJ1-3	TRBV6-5	CASSSLTGGNTIYF
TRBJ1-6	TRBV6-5	CASRPIGTGGSPLHF
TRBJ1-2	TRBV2	CASSGQGVRGYTF
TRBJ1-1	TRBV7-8	CASSWPQNTEAFF
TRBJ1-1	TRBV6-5	CASSPGERGTEAFF
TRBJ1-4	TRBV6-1	CASSEGLLNEKLFF
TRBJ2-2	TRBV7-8	CASSASSTGELFF
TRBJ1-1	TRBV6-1	CASSEEVAGNPEAFF
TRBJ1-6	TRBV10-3	CAISKGQSSYNSPLHF
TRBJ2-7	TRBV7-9	CSSSLVGQSSYEQYF
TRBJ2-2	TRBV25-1	CASSGLAGATGELFF
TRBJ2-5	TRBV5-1	CASRSGQSGETQYF
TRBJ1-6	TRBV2	CASNDEGTDTSPLHF
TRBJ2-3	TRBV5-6	CASSKRTSREADTQYF
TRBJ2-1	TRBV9	CASSVTSGGANEQFF
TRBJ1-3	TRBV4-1	CASSQGAGVSGNTIYF
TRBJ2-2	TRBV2	CASRLDRGTGELFF
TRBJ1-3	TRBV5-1	CASSPDGASGRSIYF